The 9 T cell receptor beta chains reported below all come from one sample, sequenced in a study of blood T cell repertoires in COVID-19. Repertoires were generated with immunoSEQ multiplex PCR, while TCRdb's copy carries only in-frame clones and drops some. This sample has some 250,000 clones, with around 80% found just once. Sequencing was carried out using peripheral blood. Source of these receptors: a man aged 35 to 55 with active or convalescent COVID-19.

V and J are TRBV4-2 and TRBJ2-5; D remains unclear. CDR1 LGHNA and CDR2 YNFKEQ come from the germline V gene. The V and J ends lost 0 bases and 5 bases respectively, with 16 bases between them. The CDR3 has 16 amino acids. In DNA form, the CDR3 reads TGTGCCAGCAGCCAAGACTCGGTGAGAGGTTTCGAGACCCAGTACTTC. Translated: CASSQDSVRGFETQYF.

This chain joins TRBV7-9 and TRBJ2-7, with D perhaps TRBD1 (6 bases). The V end was cut by 5 bases, the J end by 3 bases, with 14 bases between. CDR1 and CDR2 from the germline V gene are SEHNR and FQNEAQ (reference sequence). The CDR3 length is 14 residues. This CDR3 reads CASSRTEGGYEQYF. The CDR3 DNA reads TGTGCCAGCAGCCGAACCGAAGGGGGCTACGAGCAGTACTTC.

This clone was seen more than once but under ten times. The rearrangement links TRBV29-1 to TRBJ1-3; 7 bases are a match to TRBD1. V dropped 6 bases and J dropped 4; count of bases not matched to a gene: 6. Germline CDR1 reads SQVTM; CDR2 reads ANQGSEA. The CDR3 has 13 residues. This CDR3 reads CSVGTTGGNTIYF. Here the CDR3 DNA reads TGCAGCGTGGGTACGACAGGGGGAAACACCATATATTTT.

The chain combines TRBV7-9 with TRBJ2-7; 9 nucleotides match TRBD1. The CDR3 has 15 amino acids. With V trimmed by 5 bases and J by 2 bases, 7 bases remained unmatched. Per the germline V gene, CDR1 is SEHNR and CDR2 is FQNEAQ (reference sequence). The CDR3 sequence: CASSIDRDRAYEQYF. CDR3 nucleotide sequence: TGTGCCAGCAGCATCGACCGGGACAGGGCCTACGAGCAGTACTTC.

Only one count was recorded for this clone. The chain carries TRBV30 and TRBJ1-2; TRBD1 agrees at 9 bases. The CDR3 loop spans 14 amino acids. Looked up from germline, CDR1 is GTSNPN and CDR2 is SVGIG (reference sequence). Trimming removed 1 base from V and 4 bases from J; junction bases left unmatched: 4. CDR3: CAWSADRGGYGYTF. DNA for the CDR3: TGTGCCTGGAGTGCCGACAGGGGGGGCTATGGCTACACCTTC.

V usage is TRBV7-2 and J usage is TRBJ1-1; 10 nucleotides line up with TRBD1. This CDR3 region has 15 residues. The germline CDR1 and CDR2 sequences are SGHTA and FQGNSA. V was clipped by 5 bases and J by 1 base; unmatched bases: 4. DNA for the CDR3: TGTGCCAGCAGCCAGGGACAGGGGTCGAACACTGAAGCTTTCTTT. As protein: CASSQGQGSNTEAFF.

Comments on this clone: One end of the junction does not line up with germline, which may come from a read error. This chain uses TRBV10-3 with TRBJ1-5; D is unclear. The length of the CDR3 is 13 residues. Germline CDR1 and CDR2: ENHRY and SYGVKD. The CDR3 loop is CATSGQVRQPQHF. The CDR3, as DNA: TGTGCCACCAGTGGCCAGGTACGCCAGCCCCAGCATTTT.

V and J are TRBV2 and TRBJ1-2, with TRBD1 matching over 7 bases. J gave up 2 bases and V 8 bases, and 8 bases lay outside the gene matches. The CDR3 has 14 residues. The germline CDR1 and CDR2 sequences are SNHLY and FYNNEI. The CDR3, as DNA: TGTGCCAGCCTACGGGGACAGATCAACTATGGCTACACCTTC. Translated: CASLRGQINYGYTF. Based on the CDR3 plus reference TRBV2 and TRBJ1-2, the full variable domain is EPEVTQTPSHQVTQMGQEVILRCVPISNHLYFYWYRQILGQKVEFLVSFYNNEISEKSEIFDDQFSVERPDGSNFTLKIRSTKLEDSAMYFCASLRGQINYGYTFGSGTRLTVV.

This clone was observed a handful of times. This chain joins TRBV11-3 and TRBJ2-7; D gene ambiguous. Trimming pared 6 bases from V and 0 bases from J, leaving 12 bases between. CDR1 is SGHNT and CDR2 is YENEEA in the germline V gene. The CDR3 totals 14 residues. The CDR3 nucleotides read TGTGCCAGCAGTCCCACCTCTAACTCCTACGAGCAGTACTTC. Translation: CASSPTSNSYEQYF.